The TCR beta chain described here comes from a study of shared clonotypes between healthy human individuals. Points from the study as a whole: Naive CD4 clonotypes were shared across a handful of donors at roughly 5.3%.

Notes on this clone: Its antigen is not known.

Between the trimmed V and J ends, which lost 0 bases and 0 bases, there was a span of 9 bases. Germline assignment: CDR1 SGHTA and CDR2 FQGTGA. The CDR3 is 17 amino acids. The assay was immunoSEQ multiplex PCR, and TCRdb's table has in-frame clones only and misses some. The table records about 2 million clones, 85% to 95% of them present only once. The V gene is TRBV7-3, the J gene TRBJ2-6, with no clear D. This TCR derives from a man aged 18 to 30 in good health. Source material: naive CD4+ T cells sorted from blood. Subset in this sample: CD45RA+ positively selected. This CDR3 reads CASSLTGVDSGANVLTF. The CDR3 DNA reads as TGTGCCAGCAGCTTAACGGGCGTGGACTCTGGGGCCAACGTCCTGACTTTC.